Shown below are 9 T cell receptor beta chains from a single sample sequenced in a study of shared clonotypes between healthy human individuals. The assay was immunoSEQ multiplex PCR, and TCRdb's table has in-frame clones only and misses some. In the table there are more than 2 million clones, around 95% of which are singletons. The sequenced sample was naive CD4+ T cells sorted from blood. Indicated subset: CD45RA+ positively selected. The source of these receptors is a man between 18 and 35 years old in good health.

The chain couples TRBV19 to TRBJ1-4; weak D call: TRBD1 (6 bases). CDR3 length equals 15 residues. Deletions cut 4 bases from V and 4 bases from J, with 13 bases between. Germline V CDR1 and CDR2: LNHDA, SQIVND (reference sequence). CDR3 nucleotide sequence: TGTGCCAGTAGTACCGGACAGACCTATAATGAAAAACTGTTTTTT. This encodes CASSTGQTYNEKLFF. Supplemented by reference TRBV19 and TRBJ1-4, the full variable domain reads DGGITQSPKYLFRKEGQNVTLSCEQNLNHDAMYWYRQDPGQGLRLIYYSQIVNDFQKGDIAEGYSVSREKKESFPLTVTSAQKNPTAFYLCASSTGQTYNEKLFFGSGTQLSVL.

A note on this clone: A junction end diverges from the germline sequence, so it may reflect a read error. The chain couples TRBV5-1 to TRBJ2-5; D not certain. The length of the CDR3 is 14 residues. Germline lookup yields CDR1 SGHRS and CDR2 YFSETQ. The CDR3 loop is CASSLLTGEESQYF. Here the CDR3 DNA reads TGCGCCAGCAGCCTCCTGACTGGGGAAGAGAGCCAGTACTTC.

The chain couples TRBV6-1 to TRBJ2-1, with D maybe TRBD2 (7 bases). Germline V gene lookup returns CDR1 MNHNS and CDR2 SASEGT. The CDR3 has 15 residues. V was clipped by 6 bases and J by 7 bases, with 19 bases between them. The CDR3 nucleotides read TGTGCCAGCAGATTCGCCGGGGGGCAAGGGAATGAGCAGTTCTTC. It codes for CASRFAGGQGNEQFF.

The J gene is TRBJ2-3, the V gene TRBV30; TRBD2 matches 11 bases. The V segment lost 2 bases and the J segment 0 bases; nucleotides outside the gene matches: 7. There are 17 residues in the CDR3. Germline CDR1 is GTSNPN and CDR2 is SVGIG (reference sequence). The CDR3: CAWSIARTSGSTDTQYF. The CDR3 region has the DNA TGTGCCTGGAGTATCGCCCGGACTAGCGGGAGCACAGATACGCAGTATTTT.

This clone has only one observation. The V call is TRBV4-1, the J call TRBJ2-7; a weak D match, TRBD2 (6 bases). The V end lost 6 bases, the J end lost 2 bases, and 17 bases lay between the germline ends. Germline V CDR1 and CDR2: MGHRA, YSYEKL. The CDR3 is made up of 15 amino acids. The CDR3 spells CASSSPQAGAYEQYF. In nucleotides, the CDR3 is TGCGCCAGCAGTTCGCCGCAAGCGGGTGCCTACGAGCAGTACTTC.

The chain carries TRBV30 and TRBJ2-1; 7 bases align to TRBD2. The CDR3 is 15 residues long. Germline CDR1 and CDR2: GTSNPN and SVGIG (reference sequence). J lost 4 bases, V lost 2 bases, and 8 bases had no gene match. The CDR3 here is CAWSTRGVLYNEQFF. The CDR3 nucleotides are TGTGCCTGGAGTACCCGGGGGGTCCTGTACAATGAGCAGTTCTTC.

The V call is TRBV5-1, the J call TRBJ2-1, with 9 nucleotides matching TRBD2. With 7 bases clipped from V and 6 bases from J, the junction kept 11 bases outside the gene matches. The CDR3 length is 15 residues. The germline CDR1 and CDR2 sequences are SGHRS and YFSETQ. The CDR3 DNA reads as TGCGCCAGCGCCCCGGTCGCGGGAGGGCCCAATGAGCAGTTCTTC. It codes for CASAPVAGGPNEQFF.

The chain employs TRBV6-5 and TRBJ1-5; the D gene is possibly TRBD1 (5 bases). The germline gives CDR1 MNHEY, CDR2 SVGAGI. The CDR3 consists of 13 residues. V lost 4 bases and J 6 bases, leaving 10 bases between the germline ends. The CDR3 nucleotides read TGTGCCAGCAGTTTCTCAGGGTTTCAGCCCCAGCATTTT. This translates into CASSFSGFQPQHF.

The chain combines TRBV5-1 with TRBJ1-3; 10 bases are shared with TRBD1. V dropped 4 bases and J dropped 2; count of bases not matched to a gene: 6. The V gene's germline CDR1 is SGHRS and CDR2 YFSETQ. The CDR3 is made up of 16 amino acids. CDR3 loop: CASSPMDRGAGNTIYF. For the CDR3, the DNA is TGCGCCAGCAGCCCTATGGACAGGGGGGCTGGAAACACCATATATTTT.